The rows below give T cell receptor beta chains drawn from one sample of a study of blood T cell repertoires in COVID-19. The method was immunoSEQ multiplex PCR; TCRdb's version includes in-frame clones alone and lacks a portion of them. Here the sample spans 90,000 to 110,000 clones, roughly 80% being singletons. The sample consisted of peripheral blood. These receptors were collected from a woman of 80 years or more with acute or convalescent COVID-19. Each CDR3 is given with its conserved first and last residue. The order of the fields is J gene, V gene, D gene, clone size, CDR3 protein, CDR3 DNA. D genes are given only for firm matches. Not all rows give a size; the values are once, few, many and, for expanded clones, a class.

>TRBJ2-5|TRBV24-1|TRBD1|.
CATSDFRQGKETQYF
TGTGCCACCAGTGATTTCAGACAGGGGAAAGAGACCCAGTACTTC
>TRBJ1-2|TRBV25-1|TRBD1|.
CASSPPGQGNYGYTF
TGTGCCAGCAGTCCGCCGGGACAGGGCAACTATGGCTACACCTTC
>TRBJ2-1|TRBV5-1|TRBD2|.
CASSLLDGRTGEQFF
TGCGCCAGCAGCTTACTAGACGGGAGGACCGGTGAGCAGTTCTTC
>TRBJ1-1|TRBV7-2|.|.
CASSLQYGKAFF
TGTGCCAGCAGCCTACAGTACGGAAAAGCTTTCTTT
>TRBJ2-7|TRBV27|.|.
CASKNEEGNYEQYF
TGTGCCAGCAAGAATGAGGAGGGAAACTACGAGCAGTACTTC
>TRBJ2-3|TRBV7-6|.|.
CASSLGQGGATDTQYF
TGTGCCAGCAGCTTAGGACAGGGAGGTGCCACAGATACGCAGTATTTT
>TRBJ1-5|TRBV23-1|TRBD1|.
CASSRGQGAQTDQPQHF
TGCGCCAGCAGTCGGGGACAGGGGGCGCAAACCGATCAGCCCCAGCATTTT
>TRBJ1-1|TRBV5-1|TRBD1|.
CASSPLDRGETEAFF
TGCGCCAGCAGCCCTTTGGACAGGGGAGAGACTGAAGCTTTCTTT
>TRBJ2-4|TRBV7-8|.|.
CASSLAGASNIQYF
TGTGCCAGCAGCTTAGCGGGAGCCTCAAACATTCAGTACTTC
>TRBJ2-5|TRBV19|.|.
CASSMSREETQYF
TGTGCCAGTAGTATGTCCCGAGAAGAGACCCAGTACTTC
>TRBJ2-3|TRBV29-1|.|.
CSVEDARGADTQYF
TGCAGCGTTGAAGATGCCCGCGGCGCAGATACGCAGTATTTT
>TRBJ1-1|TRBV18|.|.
CASSHREGRNTEAFF
TGTGCCAGCTCCCACAGGGAGGGAAGGAACACTGAAGCTTTCTTT
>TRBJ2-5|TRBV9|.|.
CASSVATSRQETQYF
TGTGCCAGCAGCGTAGCTACTAGCCGTCAAGAGACCCAGTACTTC
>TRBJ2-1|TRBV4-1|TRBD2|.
CASSPRLAGEGNEQFF
TGCGCCAGCAGCCCCAGACTAGCGGGAGAGGGGAATGAGCAGTTCTTC
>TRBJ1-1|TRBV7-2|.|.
CASSRRQSNTEAFF
TGTGCCAGCAGCCGTCGACAGTCAAACACTGAAGCTTTCTTT
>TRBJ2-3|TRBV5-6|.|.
CASSLLGQITDTQYF
TGTGCCAGCAGCTTATTAGGACAAATCACAGATACGCAGTATTTT
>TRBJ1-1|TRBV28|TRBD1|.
CASSFWDRAFNTEAFF
TGTGCCAGCAGTTTCTGGGACAGGGCGTTCAACACTGAAGCTTTCTTT
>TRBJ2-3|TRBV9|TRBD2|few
CASSVGASGTDTQYF
TGTGCCAGCAGCGTCGGGGCTAGCGGCACGGATACGCAGTATTTT
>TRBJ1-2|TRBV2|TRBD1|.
CASSRDRGPYAEGYTF
TGTGCCAGCTCACGGGACAGGGGGCCCTATGCGGAGGGCTACACCTTC
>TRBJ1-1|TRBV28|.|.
CASRSTGLMNTEAFF
TGTGCCAGCAGGTCCACAGGGTTGATGAACACTGAAGCTTTCTTT
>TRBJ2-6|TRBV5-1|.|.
CASSPDSSGANVLTF
TGCGCCAGCAGCCCGGACAGCTCTGGGGCCAACGTCCTGACTTTC
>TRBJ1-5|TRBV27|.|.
CASRRSGVGSQPQHF
TGTGCCAGCAGACGTTCAGGGGTGGGGAGTCAGCCCCAGCATTTT
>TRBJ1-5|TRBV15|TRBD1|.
CATSRGGTGMTQPQHF
TGTGCCACCAGCAGAGGAGGGACAGGGATGACTCAGCCCCAGCATTTT
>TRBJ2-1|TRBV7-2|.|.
CASSHPDRGLSYNEQFF
TGTGCCAGCAGTCATCCCGACCGAGGGCTCTCCTACAATGAGCAGTTCTTC
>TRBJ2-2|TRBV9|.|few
CASSGSLTGELFF
TGTGCCAGCTCCGGGTCCCTCACCGGGGAGCTGTTTTTT
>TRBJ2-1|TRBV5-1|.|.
CASSFWQYNEQFF
TGCGCCAGCAGCTTTTGGCAGTACAATGAGCAGTTCTTC
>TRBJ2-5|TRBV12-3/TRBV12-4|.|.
CASSVGGGETQYF
TGTGCCAGCAGTGTGGGAGGGGGAGAGACCCAGTACTTC
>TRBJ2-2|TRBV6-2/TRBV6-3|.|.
CASSYGESWQLGRWYTGELFF
TGTGCCAGCAGTTACGGCGAGTCATGGCAATTGGGGAGGTGGTACACCGGGGAGCTGTTTTTT
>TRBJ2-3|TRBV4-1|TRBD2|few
CASQASSGRNLPQYF
TGCGCCAGCCAAGCCTCTAGCGGGAGGAACCTACCGCAGTATTTT
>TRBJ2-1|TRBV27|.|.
CASRTNIYNEQFF
TGTGCCAGCAGGACTAATATCTACAATGAGCAGTTCTTC
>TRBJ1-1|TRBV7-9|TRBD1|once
CASSLRDRGNTEAFF
TGTGCCAGCAGCTTACGGGACAGGGGTAACACTGAAGCTTTCTTT
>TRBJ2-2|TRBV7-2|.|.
CASSLILRNTGELFF
TGTGCCAGCAGCCTAATACTTCGGAACACCGGGGAGCTGTTTTTT
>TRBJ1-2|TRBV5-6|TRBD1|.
CASSLPTGRGYTF
TGTGCCAGCAGCTTGCCGACAGGGAGAGGCTACACCTTC
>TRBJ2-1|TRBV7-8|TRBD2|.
CASSSGRAKLSSNEQFF
TGTGCCAGTTCTAGCGGGAGGGCGAAACTGTCATCCAATGAGCAGTTCTTC
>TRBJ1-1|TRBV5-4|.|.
CASSLRENTEAFF
TGTGCCAGCAGCTTGAGAGAGAACACTGAAGCTTTCTTT
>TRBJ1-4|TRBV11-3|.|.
CASSLRSEKLFF
TGTGCCAGCAGCTTGAGGTCTGAAAAACTGTTTTTT
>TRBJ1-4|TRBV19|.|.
CASTRKGVVADNEKLFF
TGTGCCAGTACCCGAAAAGGAGTGGTGGCAGATAATGAAAAACTGTTTTTT
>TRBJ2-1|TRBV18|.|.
CASSPRPENEQFF
TGTGCCAGCTCACCACGGCCAGAAAATGAGCAGTTCTTC
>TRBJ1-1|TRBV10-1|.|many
CASAAEHTNTEAFF
TGCGCCAGCGCTGCCGAACACACGAACACTGAAGCTTTCTTT
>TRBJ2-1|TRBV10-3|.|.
CASRLTGDNEQFF
TGTGCCAGCAGGCTCACGGGGGACAATGAGCAGTTCTTC
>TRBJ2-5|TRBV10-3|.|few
CAISVRVQETQYF
TGTGCCATCAGTGTCAGGGTACAAGAGACCCAGTACTTC